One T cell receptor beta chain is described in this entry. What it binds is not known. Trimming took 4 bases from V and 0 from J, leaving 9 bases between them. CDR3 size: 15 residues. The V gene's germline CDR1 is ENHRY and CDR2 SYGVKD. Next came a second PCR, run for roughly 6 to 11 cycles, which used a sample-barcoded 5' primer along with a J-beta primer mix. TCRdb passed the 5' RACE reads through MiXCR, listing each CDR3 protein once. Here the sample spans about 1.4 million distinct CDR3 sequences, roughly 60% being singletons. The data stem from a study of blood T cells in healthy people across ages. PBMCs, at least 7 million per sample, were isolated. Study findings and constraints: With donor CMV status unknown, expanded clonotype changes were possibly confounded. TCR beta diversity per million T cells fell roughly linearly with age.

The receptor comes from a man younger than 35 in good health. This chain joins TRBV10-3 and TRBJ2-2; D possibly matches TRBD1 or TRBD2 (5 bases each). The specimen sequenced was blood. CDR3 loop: CAISVGVANTGELFF. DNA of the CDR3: TGTGCCATCAGTGTGGGGGTCGCGAACACCGGGGAGCTGTTTTTT.